This TCR beta chain was retrieved from a study of blood T cells in healthy people across ages. Turning to the study itself: About one barcoded beta molecule was captured per two T cells (by template switching).

With a J-beta primer mix and a sample-barcoded 5' primer, a second PCR ran about 7 to 12 cycles. TCRdb re-derived calls from the 5' RACE reads in MiXCR, one entry per CDR3 protein. In the table there are approximately 850,000 distinct CDR3 sequences, over 45% of which are singletons. Whole-study findings and limits: Donor CMV infection status was unknown, possibly confounding age-related changes in expanded clonotypes.

V was clipped by 5 bases and J by 1 base, with 10 bases between them. Germline V lookup: CDR1 MNHEY, CDR2 SVGAGI. This CDR3 has 14 residues. This clonotype was counted only a few times. Antigen specificity is unknown. The chain uses TRBV6-5 and TRBJ2-3, with D maybe TRBD1 (7 bases). The sequence came from a young man in good health. Sequenced material: blood. The CDR3 DNA sequence: TGTGCCAGCAGTAGCAGGGGGGGCACAGATACGCAGTATTTT. Amino acid sequence: CASSSRGGTDTQYF.